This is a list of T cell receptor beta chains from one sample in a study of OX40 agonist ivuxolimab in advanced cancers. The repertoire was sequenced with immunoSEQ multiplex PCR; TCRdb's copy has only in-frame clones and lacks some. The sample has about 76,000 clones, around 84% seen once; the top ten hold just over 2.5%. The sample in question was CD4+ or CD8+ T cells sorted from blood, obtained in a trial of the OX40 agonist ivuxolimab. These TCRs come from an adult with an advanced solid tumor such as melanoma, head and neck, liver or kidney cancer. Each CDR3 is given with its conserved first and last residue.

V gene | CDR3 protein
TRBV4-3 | CASSQSTGETYEQYF
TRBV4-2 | CASSQGGADTDTQYF
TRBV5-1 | CASSLGGPPNYGYTF
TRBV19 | CASSESSYEQYF
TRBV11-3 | CASSLDWGTDTQYF
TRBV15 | CATRVPGEPQHF
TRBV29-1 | CSATGQGIADTQYF
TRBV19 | CASRWGEKLFF
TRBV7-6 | CASSPRTGRTYEQYF
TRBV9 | CASSGGTEYNSPLHF
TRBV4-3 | CASSPEASGANEQFF
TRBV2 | CASSVQGREQYF
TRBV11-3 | CASSPGQGGTGELFF
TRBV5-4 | CASTWGDRISGEQFF
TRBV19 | CASRSPGDTGELFF
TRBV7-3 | CASSLTPTGALSPLHF
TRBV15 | CATSRDQRSGGYTF
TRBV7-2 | CASRLGGPGGYNEQFF
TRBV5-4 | CASSVQGVDGYTF
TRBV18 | CASSLQMAGGESTNEKLFF
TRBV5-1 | CASSLVGSPGQPQHF
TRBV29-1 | CSVEKGSDTQYF
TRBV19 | CASSGIAQEKLFF
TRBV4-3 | CASSQAGGPPSEQYF